The 23 T cell receptor beta chains below all came from one sample that was sequenced in a study of identical twins. TCRdb independently ran MiXCR on the 5' RACE reads; one entry per CDR3 protein. This sample has about 530,000 distinct CDR3 sequences, with about 20% found just once. This sample also appeared in a second study, on yellow fever vaccine responses in identical twins.

Sample: CD4+ T cells sorted from blood. The receptors stem from a woman between 18 and 30 years old in good health.

The sample holds a few counts of this clonotype. The gene calls are TRBV21-1 and TRBJ2-7; the D call TRBD2 from the table was never checked on the DNA. TRBV21-1 is classified as a pseudogene. CDR3 length: 11 amino acids. The CDR3 region is CASTPRDEQYF. The CDR3 DNA is TGTGCCAGCACACCGCGGGACGAGCAGTACTTC.

The genes are TRBV7-2 and TRBJ2-3; D call uncertain. The germline V and J ends were trimmed by 6 bases and 6 bases, with 13 bases remaining between them. Germline V CDR1 and CDR2: SGHTA, FQGNSA. The CDR3 totals 13 residues. CDR3 amino acids: CASRARPWDTQYF. The CDR3 region has the DNA TGTGCCAGCAGGGCTCGGCCGTGGGATACGCAGTATTTT.

This clonotype was seen a few times. The rearrangement links TRBV18 to TRBJ2-7, with D perhaps assigned TRBD1 or TRBD2 (6 bases each). The V gene lost 1 base and the J gene lost 1 base, with 11 bases spanning the gap. CDR1 is KGHSH, CDR2 LQKENI, per germline. The CDR3 totals 15 residues. Here the CDR3 reads CASSPLGGPSYEQYF. CDR3 DNA: TGTGCCAGCTCACCACTTGGGGGGCCATCCTACGAGCAGTACTTC. The full variable domain, in which reference TRBV18 and TRBJ2-7 provide the parts outside the CDR3, is NAGVMQNPRHLVRRRGQEARLRCSPMKGHSHVYWYRQLPEEGLKFMVYLQKENIIDESGMPKERFSAEFPKEGPSILRIQQVVRGDSAAYFCASSPLGGPSYEQYFGPGTRLTVT.

The chain joins TRBV29-1 to TRBJ2-2; TRBD1 matches 9 bases. CDR1 is SQVTM, CDR2 ANQGSEA, per germline. This CDR3 spans 12 amino acids. CDR3 region: CTGQGTTGELFF. The CDR3 DNA follows: TGCACCGGACAGGGGACCACCGGGGAGCTGTTTTTT.

This chain uses TRBV12-3 or TRBV12-4 with TRBJ1-2, with D possibly being TRBD1 (5 bases). This CDR3 is built from 12 residues. V was cut by 5 bases and J by 8 bases, with 12 bases left in between. CDR3 DNA: TGTGCCAGCAGTGGACAAGGGGAAGGCTACACCTTC. Its protein is CASSGQGEGYTF.

The chain is built from TRBV20-1 and TRBJ2-2; the D gene is possibly TRBD1 (6 bases). V was cut by 3 bases and J by 5 bases, with 13 bases left in between. CDR3 length equals 14 residues. Germline CDR1 reads DFQATT; CDR2 reads SNEGSKA (reference sequence). Here the CDR3 reads CSASAPRGTGELFF. As DNA, the CDR3 is TGCAGTGCTAGTGCCCCTAGGGGGACCGGGGAGCTGTTTTTT.

The chain recombines TRBV4-1 with TRBJ2-3, with 12 bases matching TRBD2. V was pared by 1 base and J by 4 bases, with 12 bases of the junction left unmatched. CDR3 length equals 19 residues. Germline CDR1 is MGHRA and CDR2 is YSYEKL. CDR3 loop: CASSQGSSGRAVGSDTQYF. CDR3 bases: TGCGCCAGCAGCCAAGGATCTAGCGGGAGGGCCGTAGGCTCAGATACGCAGTATTTT.

V usage is TRBV5-1 and J usage is TRBJ2-1; 12 bases fit TRBD2. CDR1 is SGHRS and CDR2 is YFSETQ in the germline V gene. CDR3 size: 15 residues. V trimming: 4 bases; J trimming: 6 bases; junction bases outside the gene matches: 5. The CDR3 sequence: CASSRLAGVPNEQFF. The CDR3 region has the DNA TGCGCCAGCAGCCGACTAGCGGGAGTCCCCAATGAGCAGTTCTTC.

This clonotype has a handful of counts. The V call is TRBV24-1, the J call TRBJ2-1; the D is unclear. Germline CDR1 KGHDR, CDR2 SFDVKD. Trimming shortened V by 2 bases and J by 2 bases, and 12 bases separated the two germline ends. CDR3 length: 16 residues. DNA for the CDR3: TGTGCCACCAGTGATTCTCTAGGATGGCCCTACAATGAGCAGTTCTTC. Translating it yields CATSDSLGWPYNEQFF.

This clonotype was seen repeatedly, ten times or more. The chain joins TRBV5-1 to TRBJ2-5; D possibly corresponds to TRBD2 (7 bases). The CDR3 has 14 residues. Trimming removed 4 bases at V and 4 bases at J, with 14 bases between. From germline, CDR1 is SGHRS and CDR2 YFSETQ. The CDR3: CASSTEGGRETQYF. The CDR3 DNA follows: TGCGCCAGCAGCACCGAGGGGGGGAGAGAGACCCAGTACTTC.

This clonotype was counted many times. J is TRBJ1-1 and V is TRBV12-3 or TRBV12-4, with D maybe TRBD1 (5 bases). CDR3 length: 13 residues. V dropped 3 bases and J dropped 5 bases, with 10 bases sitting between them. As DNA, the CDR3 is TGTGCCAGCAGTTTTACCCCAGGGACTGAAGCTTTCTTT. This encodes CASSFTPGTEAFF.

This clonotype has a handful of counts. The rearrangement joins TRBV28 to TRBJ1-1; 8 positions agree with TRBD1. J was trimmed by 5 bases and V by 10 bases; bases with no gene match: 15. The germline V gene encodes CDR1 MDHEN and CDR2 SYDVKM. This CDR3 has 15 amino acids. CDR3 nucleotides: TGTGCCACCTATACCGTGGACAGGGTTAAGACTGAAGCTTTCTTT. Translation gives CATYTVDRVKTEAFF.

CDR3 coding DNA: TGCAGTGCTCCCACTAGCGGACTACAAGCCTACGAGCAGTACTTC. Its protein product is CSAPTSGLQAYEQYF. The chain couples TRBV20-1 to TRBJ2-7, with TRBD2 identical over 8 bases. Germline values: CDR1 DFQATT, CDR2 SNEGSKA (reference sequence). The CDR3 loop spans 15 amino acids. The V and J ends lost 5 bases and 2 bases, in that order; junction bases with no gene match: 11.

The CDR3 DNA follows: TGTGCCAGCAGTTACCTTGACGGGGAGCTGTTTTTT. It translates to CASSYLDGELFF. The chain combines TRBV6-5 with TRBJ2-2; D is unresolved. The CDR3 is 12 amino acids. V was trimmed by 2 bases and J by 7 bases, leaving 5 bases between them. The germline gives CDR1 MNHEY, CDR2 SVGAGI.

The chain has TRBV12-2 and TRBJ2-7; TRBD1 was called by the table and not checked on the DNA. TRBV12-2 is an annotated pseudogene. The CDR3 is 17 residues long. The CDR3 bases are TGTGCAAGTCGCTTAGCGAAGGGACAGGGGGTGGCCTACGAGCAGTACTTC. It specifies CASRLAKGQGVAYEQYF.

The chain joins TRBV4-2 to TRBJ2-1, with 7 positions matching TRBD1. J lost 8 bases, V lost 0 bases, and 13 bases had no gene match. Germline V CDR1 and CDR2: LGHNA, YNFKEQ. The CDR3 runs 17 residues. DNA of the CDR3: TGTGCCAGCAGCCAAGAAGTAGGGGACAGTACCTTCGATGAGCAGTTCTTC. It encodes CASSQEVGDSTFDEQFF.

The chain combines TRBV18 with TRBJ1-6; D unclear. The CDR3 has 15 residues. CDR1 and CDR2 (germline): KGHSH, LQKENI. V dropped 6 bases and J dropped 7 bases, with 16 bases sitting between them. The CDR3: CASSFNDAGNSPLHF. CDR3 coding DNA: TGTGCCAGCTCCTTTAACGACGCGGGAAATTCACCCCTCCACTTT.

This clonotype appeared a few times. This rearrangement joins TRBV20-1 to TRBJ1-2; D uncertain. This CDR3 has 15 residues. Per the germline V gene, CDR1 is DFQATT and CDR2 is SNEGSKA (reference sequence). Trimming took off 2 bases at V and 8 bases at J, with 21 bases between the two ends. This CDR3 is CSARPPREAARGYTF. The CDR3 region has the DNA TGCAGTGCTAGACCCCCTCGTGAGGCCGCGCGCGGCTACACCTTC.

This clonotype was seen only a few times. The V gene is TRBV3-1, the J gene TRBJ1-6; 10 bases are shared with TRBD1. Germline V lookup: CDR1 LGHDT, CDR2 YNNKEL (reference sequence). The V segment lost 1 base and the J segment 9 bases; nucleotides outside the gene matches: 3. The CDR3 has 15 amino acids. The CDR3 coding sequence is TGTGCCAGCAGCCAAGTGGGACAGGGGAGTTCACCCCTCCACTTT. Protein: CASSQVGQGSSPLHF.

This clonotype came up a few times. The V call is TRBV3-1, the J call TRBJ2-1; 7 nucleotides agree with TRBD1. Trimming cost V 6 bases and J 9 bases; bases outside gene matches: 17. Per germline, CDR1 LGHDT and CDR2 YNNKEL (reference sequence). The CDR3 is 16 residues long. CDR3 in amino acids: CASSWEGQSRGTEQFF. The CDR3 nucleotides read TGTGCCAGCAGTTGGGAAGGTCAATCCAGGGGGACTGAGCAGTTCTTC.

This clonotype was recorded a few times. V usage is TRBV20-1 and J usage is TRBJ2-1, with TRBD1 identical over 7 bases. Losses at the gene ends were 0 bases for V and 0 bases for J; bases not matched to a gene: 17. CDR3 length: 20 residues. Germline-derived CDR1 and CDR2 are DFQATT and SNEGSKA (reference sequence). This CDR3 is CSARDIEDRTEWGSYNEQFF. The DNA for the CDR3 is TGCAGTGCTAGAGATATAGAGGACAGGACAGAGTGGGGCTCCTACAATGAGCAGTTCTTC.

This rearrangement joins TRBV6-1 to TRBJ2-3, with 7 bases identical to TRBD1. The V gene's germline CDR1 is MNHNS and CDR2 SASEGT. Unmatched junction bases numbered 3, after V lost 9 bases and J lost 3 bases. The CDR3 runs to 12 residues. In nucleotides, the CDR3 is TGTGCCAGTGGGGACAGAACAGATACGCAGTATTTT. This encodes CASGDRTDTQYF.

The CDR3, as DNA: TGCAGTGCCAAACCCCCCGTAGCGGGAGGGTTCGAGCAGTACTTC. Translation: CSAKPPVAGGFEQYF. The chain has TRBV20-1 and TRBJ2-7; TRBD2 aligns across 11 bases. From germline, CDR1 is DFQATT and CDR2 SNEGSKA (reference sequence). The CDR3 runs to 15 residues. V gave up 6 bases and J gave up 6 bases; unmatched junction bases: 13.